A single sample is the source of the 21 T cell receptor beta chains below, sequenced in a study of graft-versus-host responses after intestinal transplantation. TCRdb keeps only in-frame clones here, not all; method: immunoSEQ multiplex PCR. The sample lists roughly 100,000 clones; approximately 94% were seen once. No antigen has been identified for these receptors. Sequences were derived from unstimulated CD8+ T cells sorted from spleen or lymph node cells, sampled before intestinal transplant. These receptors came from a human donor who received an intestinal transplant.

The chain recombines TRBV5-8 with TRBJ1-5, with 9 bases matching TRBD1. Unmatched junction bases numbered 8, after V lost 3 bases and J lost 7 bases. This CDR3 is built from 15 residues. Germline CDR1 and CDR2: SGHTS and YDEGEE. CDR3 residues: CASSWSRDRDQPQHF. In DNA, the CDR3 is TGTGCCAGCAGCTGGTCCCGGGACAGGGACCAGCCCCAGCATTTT.

This clone has just one count. The chain combines TRBV5-8 with TRBJ1-5; D is perhaps TRBD1 (5 bases). V lost 7 bases to trimming and J lost 4 bases, with 18 bases between them. This CDR3 region has 15 residues. Germline V gene sequence: CDR1 SGHTS, CDR2 YDEGEE. The CDR3 nucleotides read TGTGCCAGCGGGGGAGGGGCGATATTGAATCAGCCCCAGCATTTT. Translating it yields CASGGGAILNQPQHF.

The chain uses TRBV6-4 and TRBJ2-3; 8 bases line up with TRBD1. With 3 bases clipped from V and 3 bases from J, the junction kept 5 bases outside the gene matches. Germline V gene data show CDR1 as MRHNA and CDR2 as SNTAGT. The CDR3 loop spans 15 amino acids. The CDR3 sequence: CASSEGRQGTDTQYF. The CDR3 bases are TGTGCCAGCAGTGAGGGGCGACAGGGGACAGATACGCAGTATTTT.

The rearrangement uses TRBV28 and TRBJ2-7, with 7 bases aligning to TRBD1. The J segment lost 2 bases and the V segment lost 4 bases, leaving 8 bases of the junction unmatched. Per germline, CDR1 MDHEN and CDR2 SYDVKM. CDR3 length equals 15 residues. In DNA form, the CDR3 reads TGTGCCAGCAGTTACAGGGGCTGGATAGCCTACGAGCAGTACTTC. Translated: CASSYRGWIAYEQYF.

The genes are TRBV5-1 and TRBJ2-3; no clear D gene. Per the germline V gene, CDR1 is SGHRS and CDR2 is YFSETQ. With 0 bases removed from V and 3 bases from J, the gap between germline ends came to 8 bases. The CDR3 loop spans 14 amino acids. CDR3 bases: TGCGCCAGCAGCTTGGTTATTCTAACAGATACGCAGTATTTT. Its protein is CASSLVILTDTQYF.

V usage is TRBV9 and J usage is TRBJ1-2; D possibly corresponds to TRBD1 (5 bases). The CDR3 loop spans 16 amino acids. Germline assignment: CDR1 SGDLS and CDR2 YYNGEE. The V end was cut by 0 bases, the J end by 5 bases, with 17 bases between. CDR3 DNA: TGTGCCAGCAGCGTAGTATCAGGGATTGACTTTTATGGCTACACCTTC. It translates to CASSVVSGIDFYGYTF.

The chain combines TRBV5-4 with TRBJ1-2; possibly TRBD1 for D (6 bases). The CDR3 runs to 17 residues. CDR1 and CDR2 from the germline V gene are SGHNT and YYREEE (reference sequence). V shed 0 bases and J shed 5 bases, with 20 bases lying between them. This chain's CDR3 is CASSLGLTGAVDYGYTF. DNA of the CDR3: TGTGCCAGCAGCTTGGGGTTGACAGGTGCCGTCGATTATGGCTACACCTTC.

The rearrangement joins TRBV19 to TRBJ2-7; 11 nucleotides match TRBD1. V was pared by 5 bases and J by 1 base, with 10 bases of the junction left unmatched. The CDR3 totals 17 residues. Germline lookup yields CDR1 LNHDA and CDR2 SQIVND (reference sequence). CDR3 bases: TGTGCCAGTAGTTCCCCCGGCGGGACAGGGGGGTCCTACGAGCAGTACTTC. Its protein is CASSSPGGTGGSYEQYF.

The chain has TRBV7-8 and TRBJ1-3; D ambiguous. The V end lost 4 bases, the J end lost 0 bases, and 10 bases lay between the germline ends. The length of the CDR3 is 15 residues. Per germline, CDR1 SGHVS and CDR2 FQNEAQ. CDR3 in DNA: TGTGCCAGCAGCTCAACGGGCGTCTCTGGAAACACCATATATTTT. It encodes CASSSTGVSGNTIYF.

This chain uses TRBV10-2 with TRBJ2-7; D is possibly TRBD2 (6 bases). Trimming stripped 3 bases from V and 2 bases from J, with 17 bases between. Germline V gene sequence: CDR1 WSHSY, CDR2 SAAADI. The CDR3 length is 16 residues. The CDR3 is CASSDHSGLPAYEQYF. CDR3 nucleotides: TGCGCCAGCAGTGACCACTCGGGACTTCCAGCCTACGAGCAGTACTTC.

The V and J genes are TRBV5-4 and TRBJ2-7; 9 bases match TRBD1. The CDR3 is made up of 15 amino acids. V lost 2 bases and J lost 2; bases outside the gene matches: 5. Per germline, CDR1 SGHNT and CDR2 YYREEE (reference sequence). The CDR3 is CASSLVRTGAYEQYF. The DNA for the CDR3 is TGTGCCAGCAGCTTAGTCAGGACAGGGGCCTACGAGCAGTACTTC.

V gene TRBV4-2 combines with J gene TRBJ1-3, with TRBD1 as a possible D gene (6 bases). CDR1 is LGHNA and CDR2 is YNFKEQ in the germline V gene. The V gene lost 0 bases and the J gene lost 2 bases, with 20 bases spanning the gap. The CDR3 is 19 amino acids. The DNA for the CDR3 is TGTGCCAGCAGCCAAGAACTCATGGTGCCAGGGGATCCTGGAAACACCATATATTTT. As protein: CASSQELMVPGDPGNTIYF.

The chain has TRBV5-5 and TRBJ1-2, with D possibly TRBD1 on 5 matching bases. The germline gives CDR1 SGHKS, CDR2 YYEKEE (reference sequence). V was cut by 4 bases and J by 6 bases, with 10 bases left in between. The CDR3 totals 12 residues. Written as DNA, the CDR3 is TGTGCCAGCAGCCAGGGTAAGGATGGCTACACCTTC. Its protein is CASSQGKDGYTF. Filled out from reference TRBV5-5 and TRBJ1-2, the complete variable domain reads DAGVTQSPTHLIKTRGQQVTLRCSPISGHKSVSWYQQVLGQGPQFIFQYYEKEERGRGNFPDRFSARQFPNYSSELNVNALLLGDSALYLCASSQGKDGYTFGSGTRLTVV.

The gene calls are TRBV6-5 and TRBJ2-7, with 8 positions matching TRBD2. Germline values: CDR1 MNHEY, CDR2 SVGAGI. The CDR3 contains 14 residues. V trimming: 5 bases; J trimming: 2 bases; junction bases outside the gene matches: 5. The CDR3 spells CASSTPGLAYEQYF. The CDR3, as DNA: TGTGCCAGCAGTACTCCGGGACTAGCCTACGAGCAGTACTTC.

The chain is built from TRBV29-1 and TRBJ1-1; no clear D. Per the germline V gene, CDR1 is SQVTM and CDR2 is ANQGSEA. This CDR3 region has 11 residues. The V end was cut by 0 bases, the J end by 9 bases, with 8 bases between. Here the CDR3 reads CSVEDLGKAFF. Written as DNA, the CDR3 is TGCAGCGTTGAAGATCTGGGGAAAGCTTTCTTT.

The rearrangement uses TRBV18 and TRBJ2-5, with D possibly matching TRBD1 (5 bases). The V gene lost 0 bases and the J gene lost 5 bases, with 10 bases spanning the gap. This CDR3 is 14 amino acids long. Looked up from germline, CDR1 is KGHSH and CDR2 is LQKENI. The CDR3 nucleotides read TGTGCCAGCTCACCACCGCAGGGTGGGGAGACCCAGTACTTC. Protein sequence: CASSPPQGGETQYF. Filled out from reference TRBV18 and TRBJ2-5, the complete variable domain reads NAGVMQNPRHLVRRRGQEARLRCSPMKGHSHVYWYRQLPEEGLKFMVYLQKENIIDESGMPKERFSAEFPKEGPSILRIQQVVRGDSAAYFCASSPPQGGETQYFGPGTRLLVL.

This chain uses TRBV7-9 with TRBJ1-4; a weak D match, TRBD1 (5 bases). The CDR3 loop spans 17 amino acids. V shed 5 bases and J shed 0 bases, with 16 bases lying between them. Per germline, CDR1 SEHNR and CDR2 FQNEAQ (reference sequence). This chain's CDR3 is CASSPWGGLPTNEKLFF. In nucleotides, the CDR3 is TGTGCCAGCAGCCCCTGGGGCGGCCTACCAACTAATGAAAAACTGTTTTTT.

The genes are TRBV19 and TRBJ1-5; 10 nucleotides line up with TRBD1. The CDR3 extends over 15 amino acids. Looked up from germline, CDR1 is LNHDA and CDR2 is SQIVND (reference sequence). Trimming cost V 5 bases and J 6 bases; bases outside gene matches: 7. The CDR3 DNA follows: TGTGCCAGTAGTGCCGAGGGACAGGGGAGTCAGCCCCAGCATTTT. This gives the protein CASSAEGQGSQPQHF.

This rearrangement joins TRBV5-1 to TRBJ1-2; 7 bases are a match to TRBD1. Per germline, CDR1 SGHRS and CDR2 YFSETQ. CDR3 size: 15 residues. The V and J ends lost 0 bases and 4 bases, in that order; junction bases with no gene match: 6. The CDR3: CASSLERPGGYGYTF. DNA for the CDR3: TGCGCCAGCAGCTTGGAGAGGCCAGGGGGCTATGGCTACACCTTC.

V gene TRBV7-8 combines with J gene TRBJ2-5; 14 bases map to TRBD2. This CDR3 contains 15 residues. The V gene end was trimmed by 5 bases and the J gene end by 3 bases; junction bases not matched to a gene: 2. Germline lookup yields CDR1 SGHVS and CDR2 FQNEAQ. The CDR3 region has the DNA TGTGCCAGCAGCGAGGGACTAGCGGGGGAAGAGACCCAGTACTTC. It translates to CASSEGLAGEETQYF.

This clone was seen a few times. The chain has TRBV4-1 and TRBJ2-7, with 12 bases that match TRBD2. The CDR3 consists of 16 residues. CDR1 is MGHRA, CDR2 YSYEKL, per germline. The V and J ends lost 4 bases and 0 bases, in that order; junction bases with no gene match: 4. The CDR3 DNA reads TGCGCCAGCAGCCCGTGGACTAGCGGGGCCTCCTACGAGCAGTACTTC. This gives the protein CASSPWTSGASYEQYF.